This TCR beta chain was profiled in a study of cytomegalovirus exposure and HLA in healthy donors. Study results and caveats: Among the CMV-associated chains, three were confirmed in vitro as specific for CMV antigens.

The CDR3 loop spans 17 amino acids. CDR1 and CDR2 (germline): KGHSH, LQKENI. V lost 3 bases and J 0 bases, leaving 15 bases between the germline ends. The PCR ran on 60 Vbeta and 13 Jbeta primers. Profiling relied on immunoSEQ multiplex PCR, and the TCRdb table lists in-frame clones only, not all of them. The data contain tens of thousands of clones, 70% to 75% of them singletons. About this clone itself: Its target is not known.

This chain connects TRBV18 to TRBJ2-1; D unclear. The specimen was PBMCs. The sequence derives from a man aged 30 to 39 in good health and CMV-seronegative. DNA of the CDR3: TGTGCCAGCTCACCCCCGGGTGGTAGGATCTCCTACAATGAGCAGTTCTTC. Translation gives CASSPPGGRISYNEQFF.